These 27 T cell receptor beta chains were all obtained from the same sample, sequenced in a study of T cells expressing NK-cell markers (dated by TCRdb to 2019 to 2021). Library preparation employed 5' RACE. The instrument given in TCRdb is Illumina HiSeq 2000. TCRdb reprocessed the reads, and each CDR3 protein sequence is entered once, without DNA. The table kept for this sample lists roughly 160,000 distinct CDR3 sequences. The ten top clones hold around 18% of the sample. The specimen was blood T cells: a sorted CD56 or NKG2C T cell subset, CD4+ or CD8+ T cells, or bulk PBMC T cells (not recorded which). These receptors were obtained from a woman between 18 and 69 years old in good health.

This chain links TRBV5-6 with TRBJ1-2. The CDR3 loop spans 13 amino acids. Germline CDR1 is SGHDT and CDR2 is YYEEEE. CDR3 loop: CASRTGGFYGYTF.

The chain joins TRBV6-2 or TRBV6-3 to TRBJ2-1; TCRdb indicates TRBD1, and absent DNA this call remains unverified. The germline CDR1 and CDR2 sequences are MNHEY and SVGEGT. This CDR3 spans 15 amino acids. CDR3 sequence reads: CASSTRRESYNEQFF.

The CDR3 region is CASSMHERGRVDTQYF. V gene TRBV11-2 combines with J gene TRBJ2-3; TCRdb's D call of TRBD2 is untestable without DNA. The CDR3 consists of 16 residues. Per germline, CDR1 SGHAT and CDR2 FQNNGV. The full variable domain, completed using reference TRBV11-2 and TRBJ2-3, is EAGVAQSPRYKIIEKRQSVAFWCNPISGHATLYWYQQILGQGPKLLIQFQNNGVVDDSQLPKDRFSAERLKGVDSTLKIQPAKLEDSAVYLCASSMHERGRVDTQYFGPGTRLTVL.

V is TRBV11-2 and J is TRBJ2-2; the TCRdb call, TRBD1, lacks DNA for checking. The length of the CDR3 is 16 residues. CDR1 is SGHAT, CDR2 FQNNGV, per germline. CDR3 residues: CASSRIGGRNTGELFF.

J is TRBJ1-1 and V is TRBV7-2. Germline lookup yields CDR1 SGHTA and CDR2 FQGNSA. This CDR3 region has 14 residues. CDR3 in amino acids: CASSASRDYTEAFF.

The rearrangement uses TRBV25-1 and TRBJ2-7; TCRdb lists TRBD1, though no DNA is available to test this call. The CDR3 spans 15 residues. Germline V CDR1 and CDR2: MGHDK, SYGVNS. CDR3: CASSEGAAPSYEQYF.

This chain links TRBV9 with TRBJ2-2; TCRdb reports TRBD1, a call that lacks DNA to check it against. Germline lookup yields CDR1 SGDLS and CDR2 YYNGEE. The CDR3 has 16 residues. The CDR3: CASSVSSGTGTGELFF.

The chain carries TRBV7-3 and TRBJ1-1. This CDR3 comprises 13 residues. Germline V gene lookup returns CDR1 SGHTA and CDR2 FQGTGA. The CDR3 region is CASSATKNTEAFF.

The V call is TRBV3-1, the J call TRBJ2-1; there is no DNA to check the TCRdb D call of TRBD2. The CDR3 contains 15 residues. In germline, CDR1 is LGHDT, CDR2 YNNKEL (reference sequence). The chain's CDR3 is CASSRLAGGQNEQFF.

CDR3 residues: CSVAPGLAGSEQFF. The V gene is TRBV29-1, the J gene TRBJ2-1; TCRdb outputs TRBD2, but without DNA this stays unchecked. CDR3 length equals 14 residues. CDR1 is SQVTM and CDR2 is ANQGSEA in the germline V gene.

The CDR3 here is CSVVGTENEKLFF. The chain recombines TRBV29-1 with TRBJ1-4; TCRdb designates TRBD1, a call that cannot be tested without DNA. Germline CDR1 SQVTM, CDR2 ANQGSEA. The length of the CDR3 is 13 residues. The full variable domain, its missing parts supplied by reference TRBV29-1 and TRBJ1-4, is SAVISQKPSRDICQRGTSLTIQCQVDSQVTMMFWYRQQPGQSLTLIATANQGSEATYESGFVIDKFPISRPNLTFSTLTVSNMSPEDSSIYLCSVVGTENEKLFFGSGTQLSVL.

This rearrangement joins TRBV5-1 to TRBJ2-7; the TCRdb D gene call, TRBD2, has no DNA to confirm it. Germline V gene lookup returns CDR1 SGHRS and CDR2 YFSETQ. This CDR3 comprises 14 residues. The CDR3 is CASSSSSGSEEQYF.

The CDR3 region is CASSLSDRSSGNTIYF. The chain links TRBV5-5 to TRBJ1-3; TCRdb indicates TRBD1, and absent DNA this call remains unverified. The germline V gene encodes CDR1 SGHKS and CDR2 YYEKEE (reference sequence). This CDR3 spans 16 amino acids.

This chain connects TRBV9 to TRBJ2-7; TCRdb's D call, TRBD2, is unchecked because there is no DNA. The CDR3 is made up of 17 amino acids. Germline CDR1 SGDLS, CDR2 YYNGEE. The CDR3: CASSAGLAGNLRYEQYF.

The V and J genes are TRBV20-1 and TRBJ2-1; TCRdb names TRBD1, which stays unverified in the absence of DNA. This CDR3 is built from 12 residues. Germline V gene data show CDR1 as DFQATT and CDR2 as SNEGSKA (reference sequence). CDR3 region: CSAGDTYNEQFF.

The J gene is TRBJ2-2, the V gene TRBV7-6. CDR1 is SGHVS and CDR2 is FNYEAQ in the germline V gene. The CDR3 is 16 amino acids. The CDR3 spells CASSSPGGQYTGELFF.

The chain employs TRBV4-2 and TRBJ1-4; TCRdb indicates TRBD1, and absent DNA this call remains unverified. There are 16 residues in the CDR3. The germline V gene encodes CDR1 LGHNA and CDR2 YNFKEQ. The CDR3 is CASSQDPAGGYEKLFF.

V and J are TRBV5-1 and TRBJ2-3. The germline CDR1 and CDR2 sequences are SGHRS and YFSETQ. CDR3 length: 14 residues. CDR3 amino acids: CASSSLAEADTQYF.

The chain combines TRBV7-3 with TRBJ1-2; lacking DNA, the TRBD1 call made by TCRdb goes unchecked. CDR1 and CDR2 (germline): SGHTA, FQGTGA. The CDR3 consists of 14 residues. The CDR3 here is CASAAGQGNYGYTF.

The rearrangement uses TRBV5-1 and TRBJ2-1; the D gene TCRdb calls, TRBD2, cannot be checked with no DNA. The germline V gene encodes CDR1 SGHRS and CDR2 YFSETQ. CDR3 size: 15 residues. The CDR3 sequence is CASSLVAGPLDEQFF.

This chain uses TRBV7-7 with TRBJ2-5; TCRdb lists TRBD2, though no DNA is available to test this call. Germline V CDR1 and CDR2: SSHAT, FNYEAQ (reference sequence). The CDR3 spans 14 residues. CDR3 in amino acids: CASSLGGLAETQYF.

The J gene is TRBJ2-1, the V gene TRBV5-1; TCRdb designates TRBD2, a call that cannot be tested without DNA. Germline CDR1 and CDR2: SGHRS and YFSETQ. The CDR3 covers 15 residues. The CDR3 loop reads CASSLAKAGEGEQFF.

The V gene is TRBV5-1, the J gene TRBJ2-5; TCRdb's D gene call, TRBD1, goes unchecked for lack of DNA. Germline V gene sequence: CDR1 SGHRS, CDR2 YFSETQ. This CDR3 spans 13 amino acids. The CDR3 sequence: CASSDAGKETQYF.

This chain connects TRBV15 to TRBJ2-5. CDR3 length equals 12 residues. CDR1 is LNHNV, CDR2 YYDKDF, per germline (reference sequence). CDR3 region: CATSTREGSQYF.

J is TRBJ2-1 and V is TRBV12-3 or TRBV12-4; TCRdb outputs TRBD2, but without DNA this stays unchecked. The CDR3 consists of 14 residues. The CDR3 sequence is CASSFPPAYNEQFF.

The J gene is TRBJ2-7, the V gene TRBV3-1; TCRdb outputs TRBD2, but without DNA this stays unchecked. Germline CDR1 and CDR2: LGHDT and YNNKEL (reference sequence). The CDR3 runs 17 residues. The CDR3 loop is CASSSGTSGRLAYEQYF.

The CDR3 here is CASSEVGGQGAQKLFF. The chain carries TRBV25-1 and TRBJ1-4; TCRdb returns TRBD1, unconfirmable since there is no DNA. The CDR3 sequence is 16 residues long. Germline CDR1 and CDR2: MGHDK and SYGVNS.